Below, 2 T cell receptor beta chains from the same sample are listed, as sequenced in a study of neoadjuvant nivolumab and ipilimumab in lung cancer. The protocol was immunoSEQ multiplex PCR, while the TCRdb copy is restricted to in-frame clones and leaves out a portion. Found here are roughly 39,000 clones, 89% of them singletons; the top ten hold 2.5% to 3.5%. The sample in question was peripheral blood, obtained before neoadjuvant nivolumab, alone or with ipilimumab. These receptor sequences come from an adult with non-small cell lung cancer.

This chain connects TRBV2 to TRBJ2-1; D is undetermined. Per the germline V gene, CDR1 is SNHLY and CDR2 is FYNNEI. V was cut by 5 bases and J by 5 bases, with 13 bases left in between. The CDR3 consists of 14 residues. The chain's CDR3 is CASSSNGRNNEQFF. In DNA, the CDR3 is TGTGCCAGCAGTAGCAATGGCAGGAACAATGAGCAGTTCTTC.

The chain carries TRBV7-9 and TRBJ2-7; 8 bases line up with TRBD2. This CDR3 contains 15 residues. Germline trimming cut 5 bases from V and 3 bases from J; bases unmatched to any gene: 9. The germline V gene has CDR1 SEHNR and CDR2 FQNEAQ (reference sequence). Here the CDR3 reads CASSTDRSGGYEQYF. The CDR3 bases are TGTGCCAGCAGCACCGACAGGAGCGGGGGCTACGAGCAGTACTTC.